This TCR beta chain was captured in a study of high-grade serous ovarian cancer treatment subgroups. The tumor samples were collected prior to definitive surgery or chemotherapy. TCRdb keeps only in-frame clones here, not all; method: immunoSEQ multiplex PCR. The sample includes thousands of clones, around 78% of them seen just once. CDR1 SGHNT and CDR2 YYREEE come from the germline V gene (reference sequence). The CDR3 contains 15 residues. Losses at the gene ends were 4 bases for V and 3 bases for J; bases not matched to a gene: 7. As for this clone: The antigen is unknown.

Regarding the study as a whole: TCR relatedness rose with neoantigen level and trended with mutation load.

Sequenced: tumor tissue. V is TRBV5-4 and J is TRBJ1-2, with TRBD1 matching 9 bases. This TCR was recovered from a human donor with high-grade serous ovarian cancer. The CDR3 nucleotides are TGTGCCAGCAGCCTGGGACAGGGAGGGGACTATGGCTACACCTTC. Its protein is CASSLGQGGDYGYTF.